This T cell receptor beta chain was documented in a study of control samples from healthy donors and cancer patients. This CDR3 is built from 15 residues. The germline gives CDR1 KGHSH, CDR2 LQKENI. J gave up 6 bases and V 8 bases, and 10 bases lay outside the gene matches. Here immunoSEQ multiplex PCR was the method, and the copy in TCRdb shows in-frame clones only, minus some. The profile shows 170,000 or so clones, around 90% of them singletons. The chain recombines TRBV18 with TRBJ2-1, with 10 bases fitting TRBD1. Sequencing was done on a sample of blood. The TCR sequence derives from a woman between 35 and 50 years old in good health. The CDR3 DNA reads as TGTGCCAGCGGGCACCGACAGGGGGCTCCCAATGAGCAGTTCTTC. Protein sequence: CASGHRQGAPNEQFF.